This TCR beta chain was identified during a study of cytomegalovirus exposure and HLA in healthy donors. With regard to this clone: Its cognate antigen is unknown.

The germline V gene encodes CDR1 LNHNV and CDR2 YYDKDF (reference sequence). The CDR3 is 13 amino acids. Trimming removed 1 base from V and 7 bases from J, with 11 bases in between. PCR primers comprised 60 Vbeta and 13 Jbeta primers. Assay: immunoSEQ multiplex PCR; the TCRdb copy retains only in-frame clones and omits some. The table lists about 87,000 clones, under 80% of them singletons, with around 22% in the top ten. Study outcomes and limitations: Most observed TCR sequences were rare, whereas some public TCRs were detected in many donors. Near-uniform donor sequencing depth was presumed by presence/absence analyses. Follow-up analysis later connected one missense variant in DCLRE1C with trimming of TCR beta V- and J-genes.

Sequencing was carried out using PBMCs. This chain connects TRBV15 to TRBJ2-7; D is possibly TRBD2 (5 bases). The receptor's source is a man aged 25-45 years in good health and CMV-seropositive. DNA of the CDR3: TGTGCCACCAGCAGAGTTCCGAGGGCGGAGCAGTACTTC. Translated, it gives CATSRVPRAEQYF.